The entry that follows covers one T cell receptor (beta chain) sequence. Data came from immunoSEQ multiplex PCR; TCRdb stores just in-frame clones and leaves some out. Of 150,000 or so clones in the sample, approximately 90% were seen once. The data are from a study of T cell responses to AZD1222 COVID-19 vaccine. The CDR3 is made up of 14 amino acids. Germline V gene data show CDR1 as SGDLS and CDR2 as YYNGEE. V was trimmed by 0 bases and J by 3 bases, leaving 10 bases between them. This sample comprised peripheral blood, obtained on day 0 of AZD1222 vaccination. The receptor was derived from an adult in good health. The V and J genes are TRBV9 and TRBJ2-7; a weak D match, TRBD1 (5 bases). The CDR3 DNA follows: TGTGCCAGCAGCGTAGACCAGGGCGGCTACGAGCAGTACTTC. Translated: CASSVDQGGYEQYF.